This T cell receptor beta chain was captured by sequencing in a study of identical twins. TCRdb re-called the 5' RACE reads with MiXCR, one entry per CDR3 protein. The sample carries under 300,000 distinct CDR3 sequences, over 11% recorded once. Per the germline V gene, CDR1 is SGHRS and CDR2 is YFSETQ. The CDR3 sequence is 14 residues long. V was clipped by 2 bases and J by 2 bases, with 9 bases between them. Healthy Caucasians, and only they, were the donors. This clonotype was counted many times. V and J are TRBV5-1 and TRBJ2-3; no reliable D call. The sequenced sample was memory (CD45RO+) T cells sorted from blood. The origin of this receptor is a woman aged 18 to 35 in good health. CDR3 sequence (DNA): TGCGCCAGCAGCTTCCAGTCCTCCACAGATACGCAGTATTTT. Translation: CASSFQSSTDTQYF.